The next 15 T cell receptor beta chains were all read from a single sample in a study of cytomegalovirus exposure and HLA in healthy donors. Clones were read by immunoSEQ multiplex PCR, and TCRdb kept only the in-frame ones, dropping some. The sample consists of about 130,000 clones, about 91% of them appearing once. Sequencing was carried out using PBMCs. The receptors were gathered from a woman between 18 and 29 years old in good health and CMV-seronegative.

The chain combines TRBV7-3 with TRBJ2-2; 7 bases match TRBD2. There are 14 residues in the CDR3. J was trimmed by 7 bases and V by 5 bases; bases with no gene match: 7. CDR1 and CDR2 (germline): SGHTA, FQGTGA. In DNA, the CDR3 is TGTGCCAGCAGCCCACGGACTAGTAGCGGGGAGCTGTTTTTT. It is translated as CASSPRTSSGELFF.

The chain combines TRBV19 with TRBJ1-1; TRBD1 might be the D (5 bases). Germline CDR1 reads LNHDA; CDR2 reads SQIVND (reference sequence). V was trimmed by 1 base and J by 2 bases, leaving 11 bases between them. The CDR3 totals 15 residues. The CDR3 sequence is CASSIVGGINTEAFF. The CDR3 region has the DNA TGTGCCAGTAGTATAGTCGGGGGTATAAACACTGAAGCTTTCTTT.

The chain is built from TRBV11-2 and TRBJ2-3; the match to TRBD2 covers 13 bases. The CDR3 loop spans 15 amino acids. The V and J ends lost 5 bases and 4 bases, in that order; junction bases with no gene match: 3. Looked up from germline, CDR1 is SGHAT and CDR2 is FQNNGV. The CDR3 here is CASSALAGGPDTQYF. The DNA for the CDR3 is TGTGCCAGCAGCGCACTAGCGGGGGGGCCAGATACGCAGTATTTT.

CDR3 region: CASSPSTVTYEQYF. As DNA, the CDR3 is TGTGCCAGCTCGCCTTCGACAGTTACCTACGAGCAGTACTTC. The rearrangement links TRBV18 to TRBJ2-7; possibly TRBD1 for D (5 bases). Deletions cut 6 bases from V and 2 bases from J, with 14 bases between. This CDR3 spans 14 amino acids. Germline V gives CDR1 KGHSH, CDR2 LQKENI.

This sequence joins TRBV5-6 and TRBJ2-7; D might be TRBD1 (6 bases). From germline, CDR1 is SGHDT and CDR2 YYEEEE. Trimming took 0 bases from V and 7 from J, leaving 14 bases between them. This CDR3 has 14 residues. CDR3 coding DNA: TGTGCCAGCAGCTTGGGGGGACACCTTGAGGAGCAGTACTTC. Its translation: CASSLGGHLEEQYF.

In its sample, this clone was seen a few times. V gene TRBV5-1 combines with J gene TRBJ2-5, with D possibly matching TRBD1 (6 bases). The CDR3 contains 13 residues. The V gene lost 4 bases and the J gene lost 1 base, with 8 bases spanning the gap. Germline CDR1 and CDR2: SGHRS and YFSETQ. In nucleotides, the CDR3 is TGCGCCAGCAGCCCGGACAGCCAAGAGACCCAGTACTTC. Translation gives CASSPDSQETQYF.

V and J are TRBV13 and TRBJ1-3; 7 nucleotides agree with TRBD1. The J segment lost 0 bases and the V segment lost 2 bases, leaving 4 bases of the junction unmatched. CDR1 and CDR2 from the germline V gene are PRHDT and FYEKMQ (reference sequence). CDR3 size: 16 residues. This chain's CDR3 is CASSLLQGNSGNTIYF. The CDR3 bases are TGTGCCAGCAGCTTATTACAGGGGAACTCTGGAAACACCATATATTTT.

The chain joins TRBV6-5 to TRBJ1-1; 10 bases fit TRBD1. Trimming removed 7 bases from V and 5 bases from J; junction bases left unmatched: 10. This CDR3 spans 15 amino acids. Germline lookup yields CDR1 MNHEY and CDR2 SVGAGI. The chain's CDR3 is CASTTEGQGYTEAFF. In DNA, the CDR3 is TGTGCCAGCACAACCGAGGGACAGGGGTATACTGAAGCTTTCTTT.

A few counts support this clone. The chain recombines TRBV2 with TRBJ1-2, with 8 positions matching TRBD1. Looked up from germline, CDR1 is SNHLY and CDR2 is FYNNEI. This CDR3 region has 13 residues. V lost 3 bases to trimming and J lost 8 bases; unmatched junction nucleotides: 5. The chain's CDR3 is CASSDQGAGGYTF. The CDR3 nucleotides read TGTGCCAGCAGTGATCAGGGGGCTGGAGGCTACACCTTC.

The chain carries TRBV6-1 and TRBJ2-7; 9 bases agree with TRBD1. Trimming cost V 3 bases and J 4 bases; bases outside gene matches: 7. In germline, CDR1 is MNHNS, CDR2 SASEGT. The CDR3 is 15 residues long. CDR3 nucleotide sequence: TGTGCCAGCAGTGACCCCGGGACAGGGTGGTACGAGCAGTACTTC. Translation gives CASSDPGTGWYEQYF.

This clone has only one observation. This chain joins TRBV5-1 and TRBJ1-1, with D maybe TRBD1 (5 bases). Germline V gives CDR1 SGHRS, CDR2 YFSETQ. This CDR3 contains 14 residues. V was pared by 4 bases and J by 0 bases, with 10 bases between. The CDR3 here is CASSHQGLNTEAFF. The CDR3 DNA reads as TGCGCCAGCAGCCATCAGGGTTTGAACACTGAAGCTTTCTTT.

This rearrangement joins TRBV6-1 to TRBJ1-1; 7 nucleotides agree with TRBD1. CDR1 is MNHNS, CDR2 SASEGT, per germline. This CDR3 comprises 15 residues. V dropped 5 bases and J dropped 0; count of bases not matched to a gene: 6. Here the CDR3 DNA reads TGTGCCAGCAGTACTCGGACAGGCTTGAACACTGAAGCTTTCTTT. Protein sequence: CASSTRTGLNTEAFF.

The V call is TRBV6-5, the J call TRBJ1-5, with 8 nucleotides matching TRBD1. Trimming took 6 bases from V and 2 from J; bases not matched to a gene: 6. Germline V gives CDR1 MNHEY, CDR2 SVGAGI. The CDR3 sequence is 15 residues long. This CDR3 reads CASRTGTGRNQPQHF. The CDR3 DNA reads TGTGCCAGCAGAACCGGGACAGGCCGCAATCAGCCCCAGCATTTT.

The gene calls are TRBV29-1 and TRBJ2-5, with unresolved D. The V gene lost 5 bases and the J gene lost 1 base, with 2 bases spanning the gap. Germline V gene data show CDR1 as SQVTM and CDR2 as ANQGSEA. This CDR3 has 10 amino acids. CDR3 nucleotide sequence: TGCAGCGTTCTCCAAGAGACCCAGTACTTC. Residues: CSVLQETQYF. The whole variable domain, filled in from reference TRBV29-1 and TRBJ2-5, reads SAVISQKPSRDICQRGTSLTIQCQVDSQVTMMFWYRQQPGQSLTLIATANQGSEATYESGFVIDKFPISRPNLTFSTLTVSNMSPEDSSIYLCSVLQETQYFGPGTRLLVL.

V is TRBV28 and J is TRBJ1-6; 7 positions agree with TRBD1. The V segment lost 10 bases and the J segment 6 bases; nucleotides outside the gene matches: 9. Germline CDR1 MDHEN, CDR2 SYDVKM. The CDR3 is made up of 14 amino acids. CDR3 nucleotides: TGTGCCAACCCAAGACAGGGTTGTAATTCACCCCTCCACTTT. Protein sequence: CANPRQGCNSPLHF.